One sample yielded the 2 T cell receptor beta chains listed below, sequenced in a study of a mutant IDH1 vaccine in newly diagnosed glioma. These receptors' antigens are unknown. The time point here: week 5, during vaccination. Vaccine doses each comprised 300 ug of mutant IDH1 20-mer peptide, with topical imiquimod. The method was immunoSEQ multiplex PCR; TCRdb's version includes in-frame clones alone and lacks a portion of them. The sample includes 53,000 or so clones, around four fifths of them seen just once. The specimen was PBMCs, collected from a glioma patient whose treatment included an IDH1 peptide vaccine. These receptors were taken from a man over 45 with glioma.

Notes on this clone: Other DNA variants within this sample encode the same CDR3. CDR3 sequence: CASSLGANTEAFF. DNA of the CDR3: TGTGCCAGCAGCTTAGGAGCGAACACTGAAGCTTTCTTT. The rearrangement joins TRBV7-9 to TRBJ1-1; no reliable D call. The CDR3 totals 13 residues. The V end was cut by 1 base, the J end by 1 base, with 4 bases between. The germline gives CDR1 SEHNR, CDR2 FQNEAQ (reference sequence).

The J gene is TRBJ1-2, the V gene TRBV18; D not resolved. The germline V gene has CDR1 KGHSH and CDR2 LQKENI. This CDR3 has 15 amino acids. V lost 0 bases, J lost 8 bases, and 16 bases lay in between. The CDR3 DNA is TGTGCCAGCTCACCACCGGGCGGCCTCCCTATGGGCTACACCTTC. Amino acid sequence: CASSPPGGLPMGYTF.